The clone carrying this T cell receptor (beta chain) turned up a few times. This entry is derived from a study of blood T cell repertoires in COVID-19. The germline V gene has CDR1 SEHNR and CDR2 FQNEAQ (reference sequence). V lost 1 base, J lost 6 bases, and 7 bases lay in between. This CDR3 has 13 amino acids. Seattle enrolled patients during active infection and tracked them longitudinally. Original handling: How many nucleated cells were present was estimated from reference gene primer amplification. Only in-frame clones appear in the TCRdb table, and some are missing; sequencing was by immunoSEQ multiplex PCR. V and J calls and clone size are as listed in that table; D and trimming were resolved from the DNA. Of roughly 290,000 clones in the sample, around 90% are singletons; the top ten hold about 7%.

The chain combines TRBV7-9 with TRBJ1-5; D ambiguous. The sequence came from a woman aged 30 to 39 with COVID-19, enrolled during active disease. The specimen sequenced was peripheral blood. CDR3 amino acids: CASSLGGIQPQHF. In DNA, the CDR3 is TGTGCCAGCAGCTTAGGCGGGATTCAGCCCCAGCATTTT.